The rows below give T cell receptor beta chains drawn from one sample of a study of T cell responses to AZD1222 COVID-19 vaccine. Measured with immunoSEQ multiplex PCR; TCRdb has only the in-frame clones, and not every one. The sample includes roughly 100,000 clones, 90% of them seen just once. Specimen: peripheral blood, collected on day 0 of AZD1222 vaccination. These receptors were collected from an adult in good health. Each CDR3 is given with its conserved first and last residue. The D gene is left open where the match is weak. The listing skips clone size in some rows; elsewhere it reads once, few, many or a size class.

J	size	V	D	length	CDR3	DNA
TRBJ2-1	-	TRBV4-3	TRBD2	14	CASSPGLAPNEQFF	TGCGCCAGCTCCCCGGGACTAGCCCCTAATGAGCAGTTCTTC
TRBJ2-1	-	TRBV6-6	-	15	CASTPGYLTYNEQFF	TGTGCCAGCACCCCAGGGTATCTCACCTACAATGAGCAGTTCTTC
TRBJ2-3	-	TRBV2	-	13	CASSEVVPDTQYF	TGTGCCAGCAGTGAAGTAGTTCCAGATACGCAGTATTTT
TRBJ1-1	few	TRBV28	-	11	CASRTNTEAFF	TGTGCCAGCAGAACCAACACTGAAGCTTTCTTT
TRBJ2-7	-	TRBV10-3	TRBD1	14	CAISGSGQSYEQYF	TGTGCCATCAGTGGATCGGGACAGTCCTACGAGCAGTACTTC
TRBJ2-5	-	TRBV5-1	TRBD1	13	CASSGTGHETQYF	TGCGCCAGCAGCGGGACAGGGCACGAGACCCAGTACTTC
TRBJ2-7	-	TRBV4-2	TRBD1	15	CASSQDPGTGRRQYF	TGTGCCAGCAGCCAAGACCCCGGGACAGGGAGACGGCAGTACTTC
TRBJ2-1	-	TRBV6-5	-	12	CASLGTNLEQFF	TGTGCCAGCCTTGGGACAAACCTGGAGCAGTTCTTC
TRBJ2-2	-	TRBV29-1	-	14	CSAGGGLNTGELFF	TGCAGCGCTGGGGGTGGATTGAACACCGGGGAGCTGTTTTTT
TRBJ2-1	-	TRBV5-4	TRBD1	14	CASSLGQGADEQFF	TGTGCCAGCAGCTTGGGACAGGGAGCGGATGAGCAGTTCTTC
TRBJ1-5	-	TRBV7-9	-	13	CASSWGSDQPQHF	TGTGCCAGCAGCTGGGGGAGCGATCAGCCCCAGCATTTT
TRBJ2-7	-	TRBV28	-	13	CASRDSRTYEQYF	TGTGCCAGCCGGGACTCCCGAACCTACGAGCAGTACTTC
TRBJ1-2	-	TRBV5-4	-	17	CASSKGAGFPLPYGYTF	TGTGCCAGCAGCAAAGGGGCAGGGTTTCCCCTACCTTATGGCTACACCTTC
TRBJ1-5	-	TRBV6-5	-	15	CASSGGSRVSQPQHF	TGTGCCAGCAGCGGGGGTTCCAGAGTCAGCCAGCCCCAGCATTTT
TRBJ1-2	-	TRBV2	-	14	CASSSTTRGGGYTF	TGTGCCAGCAGCTCAACGACGCGTGGTGGGGGCTACACCTTC
TRBJ1-2	-	TRBV23-1	TRBD1	16	CASSQPDRDSGYGYTF	TGCGCCAGCAGTCAACCAGACAGGGATTCGGGCTATGGCTACACCTTC
TRBJ2-2	-	TRBV5-1	TRBD1	17	CASSLPRDSRNTGELFF	TGCGCCAGCAGCTTGCCCAGGGACAGTAGAAACACCGGGGAGCTGTTTTTT
TRBJ1-1	-	TRBV30	-	12	CAWTRRDTEAFF	TGTGCCTGGACGCGACGCGACACTGAAGCTTTCTTT
TRBJ2-1	-	TRBV9	-	15	CASSVGGLPYNEQFF	TGTGCCAGCAGCGTAGGGGGGTTACCCTACAATGAGCAGTTCTTC
TRBJ2-2	-	TRBV5-1	-	14	CASSLGRNTGELFF	TGCGCCAGCAGCTTGGGCCGGAACACCGGGGAGCTGTTTTTT
TRBJ2-2	-	TRBV30	TRBD1	14	CAWSGLQGIGELFF	TGTGCCTGGAGTGGATTACAGGGGATCGGGGAGCTGTTTTTT
TRBJ1-1	-	TRBV30	-	11	CASDMNTEAFF	TGTGCCTCCGATATGAACACTGAAGCTTTCTTT
TRBJ2-7	-	TRBV9	TRBD1	14	CASSRISGGMEQYF	TGTGCCAGCAGCCGAATCTCAGGGGGTATGGAGCAGTACTTC
TRBJ1-5	once	TRBV10-3	-	15	CAISASNYSNQPQHF	TGTGCCATCAGTGCTTCTAATTATAGCAATCAGCCCCAGCATTTT
TRBJ2-5	-	TRBV13	-	13	CASSGGLQETQYF	TGTGCCAGCAGCGGGGGACTCCAAGAGACCCAGTACTTC
TRBJ1-4	-	TRBV6-5	-	13	CASSRATNEKLFF	TGTGCCAGTAGCAGGGCAACTAATGAAAAACTGTTTTTT
TRBJ1-1	-	TRBV29-1	-	13	CSVEPGASAEAFF	TGCAGCGTTGAGCCGGGGGCGAGCGCTGAAGCTTTCTTT
TRBJ2-3	-	TRBV5-5	-	14	CASSLKGPSDTQYF	TGTGCCAGCAGTCTTAAGGGCCCGTCGGATACGCAGTATTTT
TRBJ2-7	-	TRBV27	-	12	CASSFGSGEQYF	TGTGCCAGCAGTTTTGGGTCGGGGGAGCAGTACTTC
TRBJ2-5	-	TRBV27	-	15	CASRRIGGAKETQYF	TGTGCCAGCAGACGAATAGGGGGGGCCAAGGAGACCCAGTACTTC
TRBJ2-7	-	TRBV2	-	17	CASSGPALYLPTYEQYF	TGTGCCAGCAGTGGTCCAGCCTTGTATCTACCTACCTACGAGCAGTACTTC
TRBJ2-3	-	TRBV5-4	TRBD2	17	CASSTPGTSGSTDTQYF	TGTGCCAGCAGCACGCCCGGGACTAGCGGTAGCACAGATACGCAGTATTTT
TRBJ1-1	-	TRBV5-1	-	13	CASSSDGNTEAFF	TGCGCCAGCAGCTCGGATGGGAACACTGAAGCTTTCTTT
TRBJ2-1	-	TRBV27	-	11	CASSFRNEQFF	TGTGCCAGCAGTTTTCGCAATGAGCAGTTCTTC
TRBJ2-3	-	TRBV19	-	14	CATRPGLSTDTQYF	TGTGCCACTAGACCGGGACTCAGCACAGATACGCAGTATTTT
TRBJ1-2	once	TRBV7-8	-	13	CASSPDRLRGYTF	TGTGCCAGCAGCCCCGACAGGCTGAGGGGCTACACCTTC
TRBJ2-1	-	TRBV7-9	TRBD2	15	CASSFGLAGYNEQFF	TGTGCCAGCAGCTTTGGGTTAGCGGGGTACAATGAGCAGTTCTTC
TRBJ2-1	-	TRBV28	-	17	CASSLGGRGSGYNEQFF	TGTGCCAGCAGTTTAGGGGGCCGGGGGAGCGGCTACAATGAGCAGTTCTTC
TRBJ1-5	-	TRBV7-9	TRBD1	15	CASSTTGDVNQPQHF	TGTGCCAGCAGCACGACAGGGGATGTGAATCAGCCCCAGCATTTT
TRBJ2-7	-	TRBV15	-	13	CATSVGGPYEQYF	TGTGCCACCAGCGTCGGGGGTCCCTACGAGCAGTACTTC
TRBJ1-3	-	TRBV4-1	-	17	CASSPSGGRGAGNTIYF	TGCGCCAGCAGCCCCTCAGGTGGCCGAGGGGCTGGAAACACCATATATTTT
TRBJ1-2	-	TRBV19	-	16	CASSIDLVAASYGYTF	TGTGCCAGTAGTATAGATCTGGTCGCGGCGAGCTATGGCTACACCTTC
TRBJ1-2	-	TRBV11-2	-	15	CASSSTPGQYYGYTF	TGTGCCAGCAGCTCAACCCCTGGACAGTACTATGGCTACACCTTC
TRBJ2-1	-	TRBV7-2	TRBD2	17	CASSLGGGAPSYNEQFF	TGTGCCAGCAGCTTGGGCGGGGGGGCCCCCTCCTACAATGAGCAGTTCTTC
TRBJ2-7	once	TRBV19	TRBD1	16	CASSESGTGGSYEQYF	TGTGCCAGTAGTGAGTCCGGGACAGGGGGTAGTTACGAGCAGTACTTC
TRBJ2-7	-	TRBV7-9	-	15	CASSFGEAGADEQYF	TGTGCCAGCAGCTTCGGTGAGGCGGGGGCGGACGAGCAGTACTTC
TRBJ2-7	-	TRBV24-1	-	15	CATGPEDGVTPAQYF	TGTGCCACCGGCCCCGAGGACGGAGTAACCCCTGCGCAGTACTTC
TRBJ2-2	once	TRBV12-3/TRBV12-4	-	13	CASIGQHTGELFF	TGTGCCAGCATAGGACAGCACACCGGGGAGCTGTTTTTT
TRBJ2-5	few	TRBV12-3/TRBV12-4	-	13	CASCQGVRETQYF	TGTGCCAGCTGCCAGGGCGTACGGGAGACCCAGTACTTC
TRBJ1-2	-	TRBV10-1	TRBD1	14	CASSEDRGGYGYTF	TGCGCCAGCAGTGAGGACAGGGGTGGCTATGGCTACACCTTC
TRBJ2-7	-	TRBV5-1	-	14	CASSLVDRAWVQYF	TGCGCCAGCAGCTTAGTGGATAGGGCTTGGGTGCAGTACTTC
TRBJ1-2	-	TRBV19	-	14	CASLGSRTNYGYTF	TGTGCCTCCCTCGGGTCCCGAACTAACTATGGCTACACCTTC